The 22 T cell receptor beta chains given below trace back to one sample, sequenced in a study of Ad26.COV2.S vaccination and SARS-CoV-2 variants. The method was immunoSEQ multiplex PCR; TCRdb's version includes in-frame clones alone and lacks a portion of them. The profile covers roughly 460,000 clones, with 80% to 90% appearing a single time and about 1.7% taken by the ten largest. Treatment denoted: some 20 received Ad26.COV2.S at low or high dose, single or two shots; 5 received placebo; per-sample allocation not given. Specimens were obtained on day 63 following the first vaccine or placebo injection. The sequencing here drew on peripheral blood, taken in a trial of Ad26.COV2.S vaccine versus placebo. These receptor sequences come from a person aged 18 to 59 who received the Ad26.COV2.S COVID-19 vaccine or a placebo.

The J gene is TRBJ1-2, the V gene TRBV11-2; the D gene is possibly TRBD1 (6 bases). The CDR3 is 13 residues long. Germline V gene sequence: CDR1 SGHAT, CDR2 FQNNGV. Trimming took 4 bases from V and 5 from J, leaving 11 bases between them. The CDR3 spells CASSSGVGYGYTF. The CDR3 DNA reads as TGTGCCAGCAGCTCAGGGGTGGGGTATGGCTACACCTTC.

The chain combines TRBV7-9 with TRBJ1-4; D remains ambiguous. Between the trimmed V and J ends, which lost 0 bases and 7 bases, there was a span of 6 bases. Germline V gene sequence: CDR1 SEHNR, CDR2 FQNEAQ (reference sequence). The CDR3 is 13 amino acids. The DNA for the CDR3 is TGTGCCAGCAGCTTAGCGATGGGTGAAAAACTGTTTTTT. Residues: CASSLAMGEKLFF.

CDR3 nucleotides: TGTGCCAGCAGTTACTCGGGGACAGGAGGCTACACCTTC. Translation: CASSYSGTGGYTF. This sequence joins TRBV6-6 and TRBJ1-2, with TRBD1 matching over 8 bases. Per the germline V gene, CDR1 is MNHNY and CDR2 is SVGAGI (reference sequence). The CDR3 runs to 13 residues. V lost 0 bases to trimming and J lost 8 bases; unmatched junction nucleotides: 2.

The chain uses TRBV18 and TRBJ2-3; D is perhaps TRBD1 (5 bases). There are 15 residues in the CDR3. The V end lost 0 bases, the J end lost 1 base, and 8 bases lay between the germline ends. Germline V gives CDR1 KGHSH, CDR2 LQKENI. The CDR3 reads CASSPPGRGTDTQYF. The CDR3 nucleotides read TGTGCCAGCTCACCACCGGGCAGGGGCACAGATACGCAGTATTTT. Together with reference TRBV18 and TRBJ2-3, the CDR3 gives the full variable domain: NAGVMQNPRHLVRRRGQEARLRCSPMKGHSHVYWYRQLPEEGLKFMVYLQKENIIDESGMPKERFSAEFPKEGPSILRIQQVVRGDSAAYFCASSPPGRGTDTQYFGPGTRLTVL.

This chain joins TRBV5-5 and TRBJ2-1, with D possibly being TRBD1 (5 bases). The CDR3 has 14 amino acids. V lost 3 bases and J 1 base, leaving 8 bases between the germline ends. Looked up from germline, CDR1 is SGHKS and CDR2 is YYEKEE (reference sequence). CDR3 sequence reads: CASSSPGSYNEQFF. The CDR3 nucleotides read TGTGCCAGCAGCTCTCCAGGGTCCTACAATGAGCAGTTCTTC.

CDR3 region: CASSSLQGARTEAFF. For the CDR3, the DNA is TGTGCCAGCAGTTCATTACAGGGGGCGCGAACTGAAGCTTTCTTT. The chain links TRBV6-2 or TRBV6-3 to TRBJ1-1, with 9 bases aligning to TRBD1. The CDR3 extends over 15 amino acids. The germline CDR1 and CDR2 sequences are MNHEY and SVGEGT. V lost 4 bases and J lost 5; bases outside the gene matches: 8.

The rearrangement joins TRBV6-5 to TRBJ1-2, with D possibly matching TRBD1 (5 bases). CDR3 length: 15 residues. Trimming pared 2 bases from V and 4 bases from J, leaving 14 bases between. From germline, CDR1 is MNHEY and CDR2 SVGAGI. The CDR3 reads CASSYRTREAYGYTF. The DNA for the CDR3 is TGTGCCAGCAGTTACCGGACACGGGAGGCCTATGGCTACACCTTC.

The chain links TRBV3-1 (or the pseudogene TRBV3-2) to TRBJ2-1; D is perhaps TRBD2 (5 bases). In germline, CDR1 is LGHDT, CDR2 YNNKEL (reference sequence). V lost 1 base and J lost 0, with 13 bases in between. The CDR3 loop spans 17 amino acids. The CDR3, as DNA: TGTGCCAGCAGCCAAGGGTCCTCTAGCCTCTCCTACAATGAGCAGTTCTTC. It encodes CASSQGSSSLSYNEQFF.

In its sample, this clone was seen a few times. CDR3 loop: CASSSLAEPNEQFF. The DNA for the CDR3 is TGTGCCAGCAGTTCCTTAGCGGAACCCAATGAGCAGTTCTTC. This chain uses TRBV28 with TRBJ2-1, with a tentative D call TRBD2 (6 bases). There are 14 residues in the CDR3. From germline, CDR1 is MDHEN and CDR2 SYDVKM. V lost 4 bases to trimming and J lost 6 bases, with 13 bases between them. Full variable domain (rest looked up from reference TRBV28 and TRBJ2-1): DVKVTQSSRYLVKRTGEKVFLECVQDMDHENMFWYRQDPGLGLRLIYFSYDVKMKEKGDIPEGYSVSREKKERFSLILESASTNQTSMYLCASSSLAEPNEQFFGPGTRLTVL.

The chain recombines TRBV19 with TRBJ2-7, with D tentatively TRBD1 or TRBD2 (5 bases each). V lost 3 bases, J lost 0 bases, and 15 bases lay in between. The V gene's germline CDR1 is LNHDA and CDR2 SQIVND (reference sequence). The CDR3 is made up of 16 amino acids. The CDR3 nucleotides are TGTGCCAGTAGTATTGGGCGAGGGGTTAGCTCCTACGAGCAGTACTTC. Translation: CASSIGRGVSSYEQYF. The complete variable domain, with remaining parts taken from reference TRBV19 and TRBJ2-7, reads DGGITQSPKYLFRKEGQNVTLSCEQNLNHDAMYWYRQDPGQGLRLIYYSQIVNDFQKGDIAEGYSVSREKKESFPLTVTSAQKNPTAFYLCASSIGRGVSSYEQYFGPGTRLTVT.

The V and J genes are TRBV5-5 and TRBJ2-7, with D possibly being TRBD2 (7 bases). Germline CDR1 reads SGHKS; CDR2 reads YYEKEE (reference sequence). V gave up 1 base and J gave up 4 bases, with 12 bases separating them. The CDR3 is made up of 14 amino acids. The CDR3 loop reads CASSLSGTSYEQYF. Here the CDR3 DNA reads TGTGCCAGCAGCTTGAGCGGGACATCGTACGAGCAGTACTTC. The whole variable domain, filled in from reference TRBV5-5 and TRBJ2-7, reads DAGVTQSPTHLIKTRGQQVTLRCSPISGHKSVSWYQQVLGQGPQFIFQYYEKEERGRGNFPDRFSARQFPNYSSELNVNALLLGDSALYLCASSLSGTSYEQYFGPGTRLTVT.

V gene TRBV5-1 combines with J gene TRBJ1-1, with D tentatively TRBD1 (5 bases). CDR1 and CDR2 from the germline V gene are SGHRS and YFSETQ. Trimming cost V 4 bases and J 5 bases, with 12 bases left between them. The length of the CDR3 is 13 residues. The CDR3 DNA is TGCGCCAGCAGCGCGGCTCAGGGTACTGAAGCTTTCTTT. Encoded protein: CASSAAQGTEAFF. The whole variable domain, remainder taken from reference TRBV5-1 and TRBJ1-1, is KAGVTQTPRYLIKTRGQQVTLSCSPISGHRSVSWYQQTPGQGLQFLFEYFSETQRNKGNFPGRFSGRQFSNSRSEMNVSTLELGDSALYLCASSAAQGTEAFFGQGTRLTVV.

The CDR3 bases are TGCGCCAGCAGCCAAGAGGGCTCCTACGAGCAGTACTTC. It codes for CASSQEGSYEQYF. The rearrangement links TRBV4-1 to TRBJ2-7; D remains unclear. V was cut by 0 bases and J by 0 bases, with 3 bases left in between. Germline loops: CDR1 MGHRA, CDR2 YSYEKL. CDR3 length: 13 amino acids.

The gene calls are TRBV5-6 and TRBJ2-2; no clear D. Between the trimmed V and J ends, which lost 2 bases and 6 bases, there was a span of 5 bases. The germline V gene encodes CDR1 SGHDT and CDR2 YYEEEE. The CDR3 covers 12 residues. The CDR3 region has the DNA TGTGCCAGCAGCTTATCCCCCGGGGAGCTGTTTTTT. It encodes CASSLSPGELFF.

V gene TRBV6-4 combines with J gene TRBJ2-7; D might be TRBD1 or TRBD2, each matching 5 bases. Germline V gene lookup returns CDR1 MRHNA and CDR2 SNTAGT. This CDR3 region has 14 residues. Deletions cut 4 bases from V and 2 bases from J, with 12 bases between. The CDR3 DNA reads TGTGCCAGCAGTGTAGGGACGAGCGCCTACGAGCAGTACTTC. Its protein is CASSVGTSAYEQYF.

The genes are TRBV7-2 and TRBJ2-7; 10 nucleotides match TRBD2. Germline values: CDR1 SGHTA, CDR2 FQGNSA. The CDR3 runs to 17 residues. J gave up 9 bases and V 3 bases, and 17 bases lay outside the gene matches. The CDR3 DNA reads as TGTGCCAGCAGCTTCGGGTTAGCGGGGGGTTCTCTTTCGGGGCAGTACTTC. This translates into CASSFGLAGGSLSGQYF.

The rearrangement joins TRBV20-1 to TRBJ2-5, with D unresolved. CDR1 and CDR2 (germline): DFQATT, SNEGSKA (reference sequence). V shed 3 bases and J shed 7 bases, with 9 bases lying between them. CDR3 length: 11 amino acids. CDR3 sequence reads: CSARPSVTQYF. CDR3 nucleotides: TGCAGTGCTAGGCCATCCGTGACCCAGTACTTC.

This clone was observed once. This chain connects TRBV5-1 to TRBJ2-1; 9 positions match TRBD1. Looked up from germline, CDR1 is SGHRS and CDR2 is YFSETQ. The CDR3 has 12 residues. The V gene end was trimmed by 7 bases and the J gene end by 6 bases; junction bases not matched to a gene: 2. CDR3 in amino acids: CASRDRANEQFF. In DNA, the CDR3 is TGCGCCAGCCGGGACAGGGCCAATGAGCAGTTCTTC.

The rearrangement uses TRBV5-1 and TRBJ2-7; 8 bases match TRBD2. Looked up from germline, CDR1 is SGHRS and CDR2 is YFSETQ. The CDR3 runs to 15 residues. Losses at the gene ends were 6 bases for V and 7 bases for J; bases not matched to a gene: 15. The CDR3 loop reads CASTPAPGGPQEQYF. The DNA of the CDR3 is TGCGCCAGCACCCCGGCACCGGGGGGGCCTCAGGAGCAGTACTTC.

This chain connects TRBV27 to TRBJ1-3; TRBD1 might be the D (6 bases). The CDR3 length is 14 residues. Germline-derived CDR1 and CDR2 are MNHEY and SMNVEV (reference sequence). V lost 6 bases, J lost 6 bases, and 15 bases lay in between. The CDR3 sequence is CASSNTGPPNTIYF. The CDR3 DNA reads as TGTGCCAGCAGCAATACAGGGCCTCCAAACACCATATATTTT.

The CDR3 DNA reads as TGTGCCAGCAGCCAGCGGCGGGACACCTATGGCTACACCTTC. Translated: CASSQRRDTYGYTF. V and J are TRBV6-5 and TRBJ1-2; D is possibly TRBD1 (6 bases). Trimming left V 6 bases short and J 4 bases short, with 15 bases between. Germline assignment: CDR1 MNHEY and CDR2 SVGAGI. CDR3 size: 14 residues.

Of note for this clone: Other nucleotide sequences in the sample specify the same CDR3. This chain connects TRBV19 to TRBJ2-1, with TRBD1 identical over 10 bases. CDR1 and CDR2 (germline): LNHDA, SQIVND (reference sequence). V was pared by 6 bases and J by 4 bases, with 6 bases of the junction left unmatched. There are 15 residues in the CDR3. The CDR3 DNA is TGTGCCAGTAGCATGGGACAGGGGCCTTACAATGAGCAGTTCTTC. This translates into CASSMGQGPYNEQFF.